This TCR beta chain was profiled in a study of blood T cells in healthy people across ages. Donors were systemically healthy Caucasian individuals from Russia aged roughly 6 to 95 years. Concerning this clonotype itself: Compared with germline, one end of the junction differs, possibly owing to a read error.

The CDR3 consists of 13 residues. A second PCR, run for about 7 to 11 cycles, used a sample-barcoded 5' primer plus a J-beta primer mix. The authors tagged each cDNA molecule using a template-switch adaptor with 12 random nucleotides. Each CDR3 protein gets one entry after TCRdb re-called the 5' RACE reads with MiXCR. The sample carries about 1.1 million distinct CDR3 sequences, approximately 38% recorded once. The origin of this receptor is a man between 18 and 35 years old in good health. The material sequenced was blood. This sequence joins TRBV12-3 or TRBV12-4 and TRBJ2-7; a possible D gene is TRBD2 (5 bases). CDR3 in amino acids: CASSVALGDEQYF. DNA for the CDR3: TGTGCCAGCAGTGTAGCGCTGGGTGATGAGCAGTACTTC.